The clone carrying this TCR beta chain was detected many times. Antigen specificity is unknown. V lost 5 bases and J lost 0, with 16 bases in between. Germline V gene data show CDR1 as SGHTA and CDR2 as FQGTGA. The CDR3 runs to 17 residues. From RNA transcripts, TCR beta CDR3 regions were amplified. Carried out on the TCR CDR3, a first-round RT-PCR used the HTBI primer set. TCRdb ran MiXCR on the multiplex PCR reads and lists one entry per CDR3 protein. The sample holds some 600,000 distinct CDR3 sequences, approximately 15% seen once. These data belong to a study of T cells in Graves' hyperthyroidism and ophthalmopathy. Study-level results: Most expanded thyroid clonotypes above 0.001 also appeared in blood.

In patients aged 18 to 65, hyperthyroidism was newly diagnosed, with duration under 2 months. The sequence was obtained from a woman under 40 with Graves' hyperthyroidism that later progressed to Graves' ophthalmopathy. The chain is built from TRBV7-3 and TRBJ1-4, with D tentatively TRBD1 (5 bases). Sequencing was carried out using blood. The CDR3 region is CASSRSWRGPTNEKLFF. CDR3 DNA: TGTGCCAGCAGCAGATCCTGGAGGGGACCAACTAATGAAAAACTGTTTTTT.